The rows below give T cell receptor beta chains drawn from one sample of a study of CD8+ T cells in alopecia areata. Measured with immunoSEQ multiplex PCR; TCRdb has only the in-frame clones, and not every one. The data contain some 150,000 clones, roughly 80% of them seen just once; the ten biggest clones take up 25%. The input for sequencing was CD8+ T cells sorted from blood, taken at week 4, from a patient treated with tofacitinib. The receptor set was obtained from a human donor with alopecia areata. The CDR3 runs from the conserved cysteine through the conserved F or W. D genes are given only for firm matches. A row's size may be missing; if present it is once, few, many or a size class.

TRBJ2-7,TRBD1,few,TRBV6-6,CASSYAETGIEQYF,TGTGCCAGCAGTTACGCTGAGACAGGGATCGAGCAGTACTTC
TRBJ1-4,TRBD1,NA,TRBV7-9,CASSQSNRGRGEKLFF,TGTGCCAGCAGCCAAAGCAACAGGGGGCGGGGTGAAAAACTGTTTTTT
TRBJ1-1,TRBD1,NA,TRBV15,CATSRSDRGFTEAFF,TGTGCCACCAGCAGATCGGACAGGGGTTTCACTGAAGCTTTCTTT
TRBJ2-2,NA,NA,TRBV6-5,CASSYSTPVTGELFF,TGTGCCAGCAGTTACTCGACACCGGTCACCGGGGAGCTGTTTTTT
TRBJ1-5,NA,NA,TRBV5-6,CASSLEGGYQPQHF,TGTGCCAGCAGCCTCGAGGGAGGGTACCAGCCCCAGCATTTT
TRBJ2-1,NA,NA,TRBV25-1,CASSTLAGSAFF,TGTGCCAGCAGTACTCTGGCGGGATCCGCGTTCTTC
TRBJ2-5,TRBD2,NA,TRBV4-3,CASSQEVWSGGAWETQYF,TGCGCCAGCAGCCAAGAAGTATGGAGCGGGGGGGCCTGGGAGACCCAGTACTTC
TRBJ2-3,TRBD2,NA,TRBV11-2,CASSSWTSGGDTQYF,TGTGCCAGCAGCTCCTGGACTAGCGGGGGAGATACGCAGTATTTT
TRBJ1-2,TRBD1,NA,TRBV7-9,CASSSLPGQDTYGYTF,TGTGCCAGCAGTTCTCTCCCGGGACAGGATACCTATGGCTACACCTTC
TRBJ2-5,TRBD1,NA,TRBV7-9,CASSQTGGQETQYF,TGTGCCAGCAGCCAGACAGGGGGCCAAGAGACCCAGTACTTC
TRBJ1-3,NA,NA,TRBV13,CASSLGVGVSAGNTIYF,TGTGCCAGCAGCTTAGGCGTGGGGGTTTCAGCTGGAAACACCATATATTTT
TRBJ2-2,NA,NA,TRBV10-2,CASSEAVVTGELFF,TGCGCCAGTTCCGAGGCGGTCGTTACCGGGGAGCTGTTTTTT
TRBJ1-4,NA,NA,TRBV19,CASLPVGLGATNEKLFF,TGTGCCAGCCTTCCTGTGGGACTTGGAGCAACTAATGAAAAACTGTTTTTT
TRBJ2-7,TRBD1,NA,TRBV29-1,CSVGDRLSYEQYF,TGCAGCGTGGGGGACAGGTTATCCTACGAGCAGTACTTC
TRBJ2-3,NA,NA,TRBV6-5,CASSAGGTDTQYF,TGTGCCAGCAGCGCCGGGGGCACAGATACGCAGTATTTT
TRBJ2-3,NA,NA,TRBV5-1,CASSLGDRTDTQYF,TGCGCCAGCAGCCTCGGGGACCGCACAGATACGCAGTATTTT
TRBJ1-2,NA,NA,TRBV19,CASSMMFEGYTF,TGTGCCAGTAGCATGATGTTCGAGGGCTACACCTTC
TRBJ2-3,NA,NA,TRBV5-1,CASSPPQTGSTDTQYF,TGCGCCAGCAGCCCACCGCAGACAGGTAGCACAGATACGCAGTATTTT
TRBJ1-2,TRBD1,NA,TRBV29-1,CSVEDGRGQLLGDGYTF,TGCAGCGTTGAAGACGGCAGGGGACAGCTATTAGGGGATGGCTACACCTTC
TRBJ1-1,NA,NA,TRBV5-4,CASSNRDHTEAFF,TGTGCCAGCAGCAACCGGGACCACACTGAAGCTTTCTTT
TRBJ2-7,NA,NA,TRBV20-1,CSARVGYEQYF,TGCAGTGCTAGAGTAGGCTACGAGCAGTACTTC
TRBJ2-5,NA,NA,TRBV4-3,CASSPRQNQETQYF,TGCGCCAGCAGCCCGCGACAAAACCAAGAGACCCAGTACTTC
TRBJ2-5,NA,NA,TRBV7-9,CASSLASRLETQYF,TGTGCCAGCAGCTTAGCGTCCAGGTTGGAGACCCAGTACTTC
TRBJ2-3,NA,NA,TRBV29-1,CSVEAGRHRGQGDTQYF,TGCAGCGTTGAGGCGGGGAGACACAGGGGACAAGGAGATACGCAGTATTTT
TRBJ2-7,NA,NA,TRBV7-9,CASSSTVSYEQYF,TGTGCCAGCAGCTCGACAGTCTCCTACGAGCAGTACTTC
TRBJ1-1,NA,NA,TRBV6-1,CASSLKGLGTEAFF,TGTGCCAGCTCCTTAAAAGGGTTGGGCACTGAAGCTTTCTTT
TRBJ2-7,TRBD2,few,TRBV11-3,CASTESLAVVDEQYF,TGTGCCAGCACCGAGTCCCTAGCGGTCGTAGACGAGCAGTACTTC
TRBJ2-7,TRBD2,NA,TRBV29-1,CSVRLAGFYEQYF,TGCAGCGTTAGACTAGCGGGGTTCTACGAGCAGTACTTC
TRBJ2-2,NA,NA,TRBV27,CASSLTGGELFF,TGTGCCAGCAGTTTGACTGGCGGGGAGCTGTTTTTT
TRBJ2-7,TRBD1,NA,TRBV7-6,CASSPEQGRYEQYF,TGTGCCAGCAGCCCAGAACAGGGGCGGTACGAGCAGTACTTC
TRBJ1-3,NA,many,TRBV4-1,CASSQDNRYHSGNTIYF,TGCGCCAGCAGCCAAGATAATAGATACCACTCTGGAAACACCATATATTTT
TRBJ1-2,NA,NA,TRBV19,CASSVRDTSFRYYGYTF,TGTGCCAGCTCAGTCCGGGACACATCCTTTCGGTACTATGGCTACACCTTC
TRBJ2-1,TRBD1,NA,TRBV4-1,CASSQADRVGYNEQFF,TGCGCCAGCAGCCAGGCCGACAGGGTAGGTTACAATGAGCAGTTCTTC
TRBJ2-3,TRBD2,NA,TRBV7-6,CASTKTGGPTDTQYF,TGTGCCAGCACCAAAACGGGGGGGCCCACAGATACGCAGTATTTT
TRBJ2-1,NA,NA,TRBV29-1,CSVEFDYNEQFF,TGCAGCGTTGAATTCGACTACAATGAGCAGTTCTTC
TRBJ2-3,NA,NA,TRBV7-9,CASSFDSADTQYF,TGTGCCAGCAGCTTTGACAGCGCAGATACGCAGTATTTT
TRBJ2-7,TRBD2,NA,TRBV7-6,CASSLGTSFQEQYF,TGTGCCAGCAGCCTCGGGACTAGCTTTCAAGAGCAGTACTTC
TRBJ2-4,TRBD1,NA,TRBV5-6,CASSPGQGAKNIQYF,TGTGCCAGCAGCCCAGGACAGGGCGCTAAAAACATTCAGTACTTC
TRBJ2-2,NA,NA,TRBV9,CASSVGTWTVLGELFF,TGTGCCAGCAGCGTAGGGACCTGGACAGTGCTCGGGGAGCTGTTTTTT
TRBJ2-5,TRBD1,once,TRBV7-9,CASSTSTGSGTQYF,TGTGCCAGCAGCACCTCGACAGGGTCGGGGACCCAGTACTTC
TRBJ2-1,NA,NA,TRBV28,CASRKDYNEQFF,TGTGCCAGCAGAAAAGACTACAATGAGCAGTTCTTC
TRBJ2-6,NA,NA,TRBV6-1,CASSDRGHGISGANVLTF,TGTGCCAGCAGTGATCGGGGACACGGGATCTCTGGGGCCAACGTCCTGACTTTC
TRBJ2-3,NA,NA,TRBV7-8,CASSYSPRALGDTQYF,TGTGCCAGCAGCTACTCTCCCAGGGCCCTTGGGGATACGCAGTATTTT
TRBJ2-7,TRBD1,NA,TRBV7-6,CASSLGTGVTYEQYF,TGTGCCAGCAGCTTAGGAACAGGGGTCACCTACGAGCAGTACTTC
TRBJ2-7,NA,NA,TRBV19,CASSIGAGYEQYF,TGTGCCAGTAGTATTGGGGCGGGTTACGAGCAGTACTTC
TRBJ2-1,NA,NA,TRBV9,CASSGGTDYNEQFF,TGTGCCAGCAGCGGTGGGACGGACTACAATGAGCAGTTCTTC
TRBJ1-5,NA,once,TRBV4-1,CASSPTEGRVQPQHF,TGCGCCAGCAGCCCAACGGAGGGGCGGGTTCAGCCCCAGCATTTT
TRBJ2-2,TRBD1,NA,TRBV4-1,CASSQGRTGEGTGELFF,TGCGCCAGCAGCCAAGGGCGGACAGGGGAAGGCACCGGGGAGCTGTTTTTT
TRBJ2-1,TRBD2,few,TRBV7-2,CASSLGGGANEQFF,TGTGCCAGCAGCTTAGGCGGGGGGGCAAATGAGCAGTTCTTC
TRBJ2-7,NA,NA,TRBV6-5,CASSRNVKGYEQYF,TGTGCCAGCAGCCGTAACGTAAAGGGATACGAGCAGTACTTC
TRBJ2-3,NA,few,TRBV7-9,CASSLGLGTDTQYF,TGTGCCAGCAGCTTAGGGCTCGGCACAGATACGCAGTATTTT
TRBJ2-5,TRBD1,NA,TRBV29-1,CSVETTGGAYETQYF,TGCAGCGTTGAAACCACAGGGGGCGCGTATGAGACCCAGTACTTC
TRBJ2-1,TRBD2,once,TRBV7-8,CASSLVGGGGAGDEQFF,TGTGCCAGCAGCTTAGTGGGCGGCGGGGGGGCCGGGGATGAGCAGTTCTTC
TRBJ2-1,NA,NA,TRBV7-8,CASSPPAGPEHEQFF,TGTGCCAGCAGCCCCCCGGCCGGCCCAGAGCATGAGCAGTTCTTC
TRBJ2-7,TRBD1,NA,TRBV7-8,CASSLGQGTEQYF,TGTGCCAGCAGCTTAGGACAGGGCACCGAGCAGTACTTC
TRBJ2-7,TRBD1,NA,TRBV27,CASSWTGGPATEQYF,TGTGCCAGCAGTTGGACAGGGGGTCCGGCGACCGAGCAGTACTTC
TRBJ2-7,NA,NA,TRBV4-3,CASSQEWQGSDEQYF,TGCGCCAGCAGCCAAGAGTGGCAGGGGTCCGACGAGCAGTACTTC
TRBJ2-3,NA,NA,TRBV13,CASSLRDTQYF,TGTGCCAGCAGCCTTCGAGATACGCAGTATTTT
TRBJ1-1,NA,NA,TRBV27,CASRVLGNTEAFF,TGTGCCAGCAGGGTCCTCGGCAACACTGAAGCTTTCTTT
TRBJ2-7,TRBD2,NA,TRBV7-2,CASSLALAGGRSYEQYF,TGTGCCAGCAGCTTAGCGCTAGCGGGGGGCCGGTCCTACGAGCAGTACTTC